What follows describes a single T cell receptor (beta chain). This clone was picked up one time. What antigen it recognizes has not been identified. Nothing much larger sits one base from this clone, and base qualities are not available. This entry is derived from a study of shared clonotypes between healthy human individuals (dated by TCRdb to about 2020). About the full investigation: A couple of women and a few men aged 18 to 49 years were included in the cohort. Leukapheresis yielded between about 0.9 and 10 billion PBMCs per donor. Libraries were prepared and TCR repertoires were sequenced by different laboratories using diverse techniques, in order to increase sequencing depth and limit assay-specific biases. To estimate repertoire size and how much clonotypes are shared between individuals, the study performed deep sequencing of blood TCR repertoires from roughly five healthy adults. For each donor, CD4 naive and CD4 memory were each run on three plates, CD8 naive on two plates, and CD8 memory on one plate.

The donors were healthy, HIV-negative adults with no recently reported acute infections or vaccinations. Every donor was a Caucasian adult living in Nashville, Tennessee, USA. Magnetic negative selection was used to enrich CD4+ T cells, after which naive cells were positively selected on CD45RA and the negative fraction became the memory subset. Blood was obtained by leukapheresis, after which PBMCs were separated by Ficoll-Histopaque density gradient centrifugation and cryopreserved in liquid nitrogen vapor phase. Analytical flow cytometry was used to check the purity and quantity of each magnetically sorted T cell population. Genomic DNA was isolated from each sorted fraction and quantified by UV absorbance on a Nanodrop 2000c. Using the deep immunoSEQ assay, multiplex PCR amplified TCR CDR3 regions from genomic DNA. For each cell subset, the extracted genomic DNA was distributed evenly across all wells of several immunoSEQ 96-well plates, and each plate served as one replicate. Each replicate PCR for sorted subsets received roughly 0.2 ug genomic DNA, equal to tens of thousands of T cell genomes. Purified libraries were measured with a Qubit 3.0 fluorometer, size-checked on a Bioanalyzer 2100, and measured again with the KAPA Library Quantification kit. Each immunoSEQ 96-well plate was sequenced on its own single-read 150-cycle Illumina NextSeq 550 flow cell. The authors processed their data as follows. Because only junctional sequences without quality scores were contained in the immunoSEQ output, filtering matching that applied to full-length reads could not be performed. Sequences were annotated with PyIR, a Python wrapper for IgBLAST v1.9, and V/J genes and CDR3 were assigned using IMGT germline references. Any read was removed if the V/J assignment was weak (E-value above 1e-6), the CDR3 was missing, or the read contained stop codons, out-of-frame junctions, or ambiguous translated residues. V3J clonotypes were defined as sequences sharing an identical inferred V gene, J gene, and CDR3 amino acid sequence. Percentage overlap between repertoires was calculated by dividing the number of shared unique clonotypes by the size of the smaller repertoire. RTK rarefaction, the Chao1 estimator, and Recon v2.1 estimates of unobserved clonotypes were used to assess repertoire richness. OLGA was used to compute generation probabilities for all TCRbeta clonotypes that the gDNA method yielded from a handful of donors. Not all clones reach the TCRdb copy of this immuneACCESS table, which keeps in-frame sequences only. Checked studies attribute under half of the gap to unresolved V genes and leave the rest unexplained. Clone size and the V and J calls come from that table; the DNA yielded D and trimming. The sample table shows roughly 2.4 million clones, and approximately 94% are seen once. In total, the top ten clones hold around 0.13% of the sample.

From cysteine to phenylalanine, the CDR3 is 15 amino acids long. The only DNA kept is the CDR3, 45 bases in frame from the first base. Trimming takes 3 bases off V and 4 bases off J; junction bases not matched to a gene: 7. Based on the germline V gene, the CDR1 and CDR2 sequences are SGHRS and YFSETQ. The full study reports these points: About 5% of naive CD4, 3.5% of naive CD8, 2.3% of memory CD4, and approximately 0.4% of memory CD8 clonotypes were shared across a handful of donors. Based on pairwise subsampling, the degree of clonotype sharing among donors was expected to be affected by sequencing depth. Compared with non-shared clonotypes, the clonotypes found in all four sorted-subset donors had higher generation probabilities. Larger estimated clonotype richness was generally found for naive subsets than for memory subsets. Incomplete sequencing was indicated by rarefaction of sorted-subset datasets, despite the large sequencing depth. Sampling was restricted to blood, and TCR repertoires in tissues likely differ from the TCR repertoires found in blood. Because the study included only a small number of donors, the genetic and exposure-history diversity represented was limited.

The V and J genes are TRBV5-1 and TRBJ2-3; TRBD2 matches 8 bases in the middle. Sample: naive CD4+ T cells sorted from blood. The cell subset or site label for this specimen denotes: CD45RA+ positively selected. The clonotype originates from a man between 18 and 35 years old in good health. In nucleotide form, the sequence is TGCGCCAGCAGCTCGGGGGGGGCCGGTCCAGATACGCAGTATTTT. It specifies CASSSGGAGPDTQYF.